The sequence of this TCR beta chain was determined in a study of control samples from healthy donors and cancer patients. Only a few counts were recorded for this clone. V lost 0 bases, J lost 6 bases, and 9 bases stayed unmatched. Germline V gene data show CDR1 as SGHVS and CDR2 as FQNEAQ. There are 18 residues in the CDR3. Method: immunoSEQ multiplex PCR; TCRdb's copy keeps in-frame clones and lacks some. The table includes approximately 100,000 clones, 80% to 90% detected once. The receptor was isolated from a man younger than 40 in good health. This chain links TRBV7-8 with TRBJ2-1; 12 nucleotides line up with TRBD2. The sample was blood. Here the CDR3 reads CASSLATSGSGGRNEQFF. CDR3 nucleotide sequence: TGTGCCAGCAGCTTAGCGACTAGCGGGAGTGGAGGGCGCAATGAGCAGTTCTTC.